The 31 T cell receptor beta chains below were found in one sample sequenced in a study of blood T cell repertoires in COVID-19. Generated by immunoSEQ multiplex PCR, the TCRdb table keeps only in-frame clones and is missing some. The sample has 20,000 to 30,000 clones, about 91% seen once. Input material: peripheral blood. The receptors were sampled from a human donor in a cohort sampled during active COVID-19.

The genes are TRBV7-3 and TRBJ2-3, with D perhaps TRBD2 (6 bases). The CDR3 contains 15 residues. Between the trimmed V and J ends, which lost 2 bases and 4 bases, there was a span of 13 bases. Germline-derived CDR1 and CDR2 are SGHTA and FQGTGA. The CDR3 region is CASSLAGMRSDTQYF. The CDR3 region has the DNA TGTGCCAGCAGCTTAGCGGGGATGCGGTCAGATACGCAGTATTTT.

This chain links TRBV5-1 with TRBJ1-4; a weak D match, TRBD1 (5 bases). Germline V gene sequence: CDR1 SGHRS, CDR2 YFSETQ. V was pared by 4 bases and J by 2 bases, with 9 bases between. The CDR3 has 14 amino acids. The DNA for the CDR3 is TGCGCCAGCAGCCAGGGTTCCACTAATGAAAAACTGTTTTTT. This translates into CASSQGSTNEKLFF.

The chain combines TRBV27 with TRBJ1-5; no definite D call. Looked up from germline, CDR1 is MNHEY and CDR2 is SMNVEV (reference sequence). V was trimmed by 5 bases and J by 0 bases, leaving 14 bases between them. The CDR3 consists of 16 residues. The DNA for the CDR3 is TGTGCCAGCAGTCCCAGTGGAGGGCATAGCAATCAGCCCCAGCATTTT. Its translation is CASSPSGGHSNQPQHF.

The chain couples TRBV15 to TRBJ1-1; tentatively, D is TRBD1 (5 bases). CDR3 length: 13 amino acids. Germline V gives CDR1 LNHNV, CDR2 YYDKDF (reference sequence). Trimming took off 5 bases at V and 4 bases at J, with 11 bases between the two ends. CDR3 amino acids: CATSLKGFTEAFF. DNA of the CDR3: TGTGCCACCAGCCTCAAGGGGTTCACTGAAGCTTTCTTT.

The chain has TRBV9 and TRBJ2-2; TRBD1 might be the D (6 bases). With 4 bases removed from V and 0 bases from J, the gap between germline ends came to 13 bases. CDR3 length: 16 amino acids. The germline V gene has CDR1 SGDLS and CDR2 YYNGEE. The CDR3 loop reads CASSRHRDANTGELFF. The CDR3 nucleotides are TGTGCCAGCAGCCGACACAGGGACGCGAACACCGGGGAGCTGTTTTTT.

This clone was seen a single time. The CDR3 protein is CASSLGLLTEAFF. The CDR3 DNA is TGTGCCAGCAGTTTAGGCCTTTTGACTGAAGCTTTCTTT. The gene calls are TRBV27 and TRBJ1-1; D is unresolved. The CDR3 extends over 13 amino acids. V lost 2 bases and J lost 5, with 9 bases in between. Germline values: CDR1 MNHEY, CDR2 SMNVEV (reference sequence).

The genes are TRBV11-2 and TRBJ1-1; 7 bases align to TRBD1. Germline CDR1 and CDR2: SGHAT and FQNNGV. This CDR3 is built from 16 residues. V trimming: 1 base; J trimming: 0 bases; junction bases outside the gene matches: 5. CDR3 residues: CASSLGVTGLNTEAFF. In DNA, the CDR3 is TGTGCCAGCAGCTTAGGGGTGACAGGGCTGAACACTGAAGCTTTCTTT.

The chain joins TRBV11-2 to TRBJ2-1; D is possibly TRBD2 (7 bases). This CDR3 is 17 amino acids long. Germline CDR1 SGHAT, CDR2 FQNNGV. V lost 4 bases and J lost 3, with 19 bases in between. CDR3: CASSSAGGGAHYNEQFF. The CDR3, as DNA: TGTGCCAGCAGCTCAGCGGGTGGGGGGGCTCACTACAATGAGCAGTTCTTC.

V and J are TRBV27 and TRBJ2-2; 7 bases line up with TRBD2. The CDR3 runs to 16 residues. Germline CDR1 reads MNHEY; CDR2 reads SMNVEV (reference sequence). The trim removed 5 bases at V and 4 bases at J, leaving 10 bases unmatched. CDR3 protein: CASSPFAGVGTGELFF. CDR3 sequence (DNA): TGTGCCAGCAGTCCCTTTGCGGGAGTCGGCACCGGGGAGCTGTTTTTT.

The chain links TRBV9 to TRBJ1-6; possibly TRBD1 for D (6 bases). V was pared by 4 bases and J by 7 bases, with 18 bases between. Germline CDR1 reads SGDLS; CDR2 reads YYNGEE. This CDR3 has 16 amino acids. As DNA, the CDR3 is TGTGCCAGCAGCTCCACAACCGGGGGGACAAATTCACCCCTCCACTTT. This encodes CASSSTTGGTNSPLHF. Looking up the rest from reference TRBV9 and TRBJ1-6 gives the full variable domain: DSGVTQTPKHLITATGQRVTLRCSPRSGDLSVYWYQQSLDQGLQFLIQYYNGEERAKGNILERFSAQQFPDLHSELNLSSLELGDSALYFCASSSTTGGTNSPLHFGNGTRLTVT.

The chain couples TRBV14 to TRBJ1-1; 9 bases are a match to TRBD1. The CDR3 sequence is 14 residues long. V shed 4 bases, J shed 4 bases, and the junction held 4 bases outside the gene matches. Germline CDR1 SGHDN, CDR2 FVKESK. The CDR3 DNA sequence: TGTGCCAGCAGCCCGGACAGGGGACGCACTGAAGCTTTCTTT. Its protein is CASSPDRGRTEAFF.

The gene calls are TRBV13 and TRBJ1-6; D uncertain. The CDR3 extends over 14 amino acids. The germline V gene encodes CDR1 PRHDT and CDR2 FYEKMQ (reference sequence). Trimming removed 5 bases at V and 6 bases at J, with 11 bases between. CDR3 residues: CASSRSEVNSPLHF. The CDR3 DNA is TGTGCCAGCAGCCGGTCCGAGGTTAATTCACCCCTCCACTTT. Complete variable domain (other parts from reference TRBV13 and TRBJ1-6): AAGVIQSPRHLIKEKRETATLKCYPIPRHDTVYWYQQGPGQDPQFLISFYEKMQSDKGSIPDRFSAQQFSDYHSELNMSSLELGDSALYFCASSRSEVNSPLHFGNGTRLTVT.

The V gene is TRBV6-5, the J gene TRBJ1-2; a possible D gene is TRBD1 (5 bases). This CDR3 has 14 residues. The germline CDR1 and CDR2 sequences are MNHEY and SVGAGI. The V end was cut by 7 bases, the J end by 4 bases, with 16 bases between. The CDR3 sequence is CASNPRWDSYGYTF. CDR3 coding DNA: TGTGCCAGCAACCCCCGTTGGGACTCCTATGGCTACACCTTC.

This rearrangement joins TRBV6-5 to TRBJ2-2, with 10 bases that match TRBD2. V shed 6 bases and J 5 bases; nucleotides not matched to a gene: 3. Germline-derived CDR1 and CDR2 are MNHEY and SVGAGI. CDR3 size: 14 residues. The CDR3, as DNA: TGTGCCAGCAGGTGGGGACTAGCGACCGGGGAGCTGTTTTTT. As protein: CASRWGLATGELFF.

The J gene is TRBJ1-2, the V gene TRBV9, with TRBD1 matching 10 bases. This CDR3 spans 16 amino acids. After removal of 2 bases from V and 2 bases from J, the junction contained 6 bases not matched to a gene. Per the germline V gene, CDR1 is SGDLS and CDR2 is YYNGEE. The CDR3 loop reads CASSVGTGVMNYGYTF. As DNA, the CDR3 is TGTGCCAGCAGCGTCGGGACAGGGGTCATGAACTATGGCTACACCTTC.

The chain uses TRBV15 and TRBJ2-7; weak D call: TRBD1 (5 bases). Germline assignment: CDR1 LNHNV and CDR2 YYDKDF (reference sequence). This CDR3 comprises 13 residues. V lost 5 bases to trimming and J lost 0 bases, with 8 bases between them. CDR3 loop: CATSLGRSYEQYF. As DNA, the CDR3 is TGTGCCACCAGCCTGGGGCGCTCCTACGAGCAGTACTTC. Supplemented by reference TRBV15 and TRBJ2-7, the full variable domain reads DAMVIQNPRYQVTQFGKPVTLSCSQTLNHNVMYWYQQKSSQAPKLLFHYYDKDFNNEADTPDNFQSRRPNTSFCFLDIRSPGLGDTAMYLCATSLGRSYEQYFGPGTRLTVT.

CDR3 bases: TGCAGTGCTAGTCGGACAGGGGACACTGAAGCTTTCTTT. This gives the protein CSASRTGDTEAFF. J is TRBJ1-1 and V is TRBV20-1; 9 bases are shared with TRBD1. Germline V CDR1 and CDR2: DFQATT, SNEGSKA (reference sequence). V shed 3 bases, J shed 3 bases, and the junction held 2 bases outside the gene matches. The CDR3 is 13 residues long.

DNA of the CDR3: TGTGCCAGCAGCCTTGACAGAAAAGAGACCCAGTACTTC. Translating gives CASSLDRKETQYF. V usage is TRBV11-2 and J usage is TRBJ2-5; D is perhaps TRBD1 (5 bases). There are 13 residues in the CDR3. Germline CDR1 is SGHAT and CDR2 is FQNNGV. With 5 bases removed from V and 3 bases from J, the gap between germline ends came to 10 bases.

In nucleotides, the CDR3 is TGTGCCAGCAGCGGTACAGGTGGCGCTAACTATGGCTACACCTTC. This codes for CASSGTGGANYGYTF. J is TRBJ1-2 and V is TRBV2, with a tentative D call TRBD1 (5 bases). CDR1 is SNHLY, CDR2 FYNNEI, per germline. The CDR3 spans 15 residues. The germline V and J ends were trimmed by 6 bases and 0 bases, with 14 bases remaining between them. Filled out from reference TRBV2 and TRBJ1-2, the complete variable domain reads EPEVTQTPSHQVTQMGQEVILRCVPISNHLYFYWYRQILGQKVEFLVSFYNNEISEKSEIFDDQFSVERPDGSNFTLKIRSTKLEDSAMYFCASSGTGGANYGYTFGSGTRLTVV.

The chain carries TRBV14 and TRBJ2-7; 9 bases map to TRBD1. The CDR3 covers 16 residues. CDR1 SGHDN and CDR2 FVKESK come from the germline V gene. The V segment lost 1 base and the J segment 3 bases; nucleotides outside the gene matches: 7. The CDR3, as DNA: TGTGCCAGCAGCCAAGGAATTGGGACAGGGCACTACGAGCAGTACTTC. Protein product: CASSQGIGTGHYEQYF.

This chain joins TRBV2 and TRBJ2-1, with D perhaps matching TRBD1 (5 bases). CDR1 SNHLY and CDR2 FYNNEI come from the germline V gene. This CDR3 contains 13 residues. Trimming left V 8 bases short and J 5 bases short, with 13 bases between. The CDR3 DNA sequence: TGTGCCAGCCGTCCTGACAGAAACAATGAGCAGTTCTTC. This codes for CASRPDRNNEQFF.

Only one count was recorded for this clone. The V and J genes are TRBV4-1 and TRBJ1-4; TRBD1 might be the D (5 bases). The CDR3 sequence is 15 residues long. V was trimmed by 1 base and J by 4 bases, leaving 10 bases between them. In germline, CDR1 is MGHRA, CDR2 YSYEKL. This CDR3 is CASSQVQGYNEKLFF. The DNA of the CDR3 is TGCGCCAGCAGCCAAGTCCAGGGATATAATGAAAAACTGTTTTTT.

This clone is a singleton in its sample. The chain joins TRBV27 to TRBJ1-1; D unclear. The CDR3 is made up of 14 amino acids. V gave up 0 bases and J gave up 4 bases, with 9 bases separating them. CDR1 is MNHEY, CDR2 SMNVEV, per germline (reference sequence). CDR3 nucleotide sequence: TGTGCCAGCAGTTTATCTACCGGAGGCACTGAAGCTTTCTTT. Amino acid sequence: CASSLSTGGTEAFF.

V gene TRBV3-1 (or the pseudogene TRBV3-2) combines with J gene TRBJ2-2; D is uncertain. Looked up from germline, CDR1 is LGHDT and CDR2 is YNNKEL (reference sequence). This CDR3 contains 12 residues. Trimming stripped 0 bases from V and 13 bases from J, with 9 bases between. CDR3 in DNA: TGTGCCAGCAGCCAAGAAACGCAGGTGCTGTTTTTT. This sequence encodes CASSQETQVLFF.

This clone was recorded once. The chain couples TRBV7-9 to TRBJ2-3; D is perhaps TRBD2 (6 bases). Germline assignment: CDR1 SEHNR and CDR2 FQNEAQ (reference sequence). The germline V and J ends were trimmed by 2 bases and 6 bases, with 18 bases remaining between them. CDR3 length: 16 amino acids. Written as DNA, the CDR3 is TGTGCCAGCAGCTTAACTACGGGGATAGCGGTTGATACGCAGTATTTT. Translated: CASSLTTGIAVDTQYF.

The CDR3 DNA reads TGTGCCAGCAGCTCTTCTAGGGGAGGTGGCTACACCTTC. Its protein product is CASSSSRGGGYTF. The genes are TRBV5-4 and TRBJ1-2; maybe TRBD1 (5 bases). Looked up from germline, CDR1 is SGHNT and CDR2 is YYREEE (reference sequence). CDR3 length equals 13 residues. V dropped 3 bases and J dropped 7 bases, with 13 bases sitting between them.

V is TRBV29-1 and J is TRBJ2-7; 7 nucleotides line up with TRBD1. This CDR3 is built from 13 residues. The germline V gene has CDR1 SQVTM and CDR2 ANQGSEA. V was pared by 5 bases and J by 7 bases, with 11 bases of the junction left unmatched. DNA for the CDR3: TGCAGCGTTCTCCCAGGGGGTTCTGAAGAGCAGTACTTC. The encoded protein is CSVLPGGSEEQYF.

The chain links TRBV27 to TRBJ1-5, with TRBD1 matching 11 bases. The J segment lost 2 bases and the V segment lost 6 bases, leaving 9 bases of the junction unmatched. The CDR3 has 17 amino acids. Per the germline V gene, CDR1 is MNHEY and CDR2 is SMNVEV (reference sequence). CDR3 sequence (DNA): TGTGCCAGCAGAAGGACAGGGGGCATCGGAGGCAATCAGCCCCAGCATTTT. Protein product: CASRRTGGIGGNQPQHF.

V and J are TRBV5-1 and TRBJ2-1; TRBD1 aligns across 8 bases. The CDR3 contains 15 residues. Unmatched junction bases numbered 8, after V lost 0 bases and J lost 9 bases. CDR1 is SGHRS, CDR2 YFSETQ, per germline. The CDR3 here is CASSLAQGARGEQFF. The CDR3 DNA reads TGCGCCAGCAGCTTGGCGCAGGGGGCGAGAGGTGAGCAGTTCTTC.

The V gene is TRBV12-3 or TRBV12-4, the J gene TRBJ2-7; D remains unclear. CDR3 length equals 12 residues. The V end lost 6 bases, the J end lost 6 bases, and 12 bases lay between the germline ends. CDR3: CASSGLVGEQYF. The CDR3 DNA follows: TGTGCCAGCAGCGGTCTAGTAGGCGAGCAGTACTTC.

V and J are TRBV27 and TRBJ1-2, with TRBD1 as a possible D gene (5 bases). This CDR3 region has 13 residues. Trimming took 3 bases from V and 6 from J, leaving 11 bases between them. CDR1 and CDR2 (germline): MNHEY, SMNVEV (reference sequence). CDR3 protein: CASSFPSGNGYTF. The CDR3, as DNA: TGTGCCAGCAGTTTTCCGTCAGGGAATGGCTACACCTTC.